The rows below give T cell receptor beta chains drawn from one sample of a study of blood T cells in healthy people across ages. TCRdb passed the 5' RACE reads through MiXCR, listing each CDR3 protein once. The data hold around 1,700,000 distinct CDR3 sequences, with 28% observed a single time. Input material: blood. These TCRs come from a woman aged 25 to 39 in good health. CDR3s include the opening cysteine and the closing phenylalanine or tryptophan. A D gene is named only where the DNA matches it firmly. Rows give clone size only sometimes, using once, few, many, or a class for an expanded clone.

J | D | size | V | DNA | CDR3
TRBJ2-1 | . | many | TRBV7-2 | TGTGCCAGCAGCCGAGGTGGGGGCAGTGGCTATGAGCAGTTCTTC | CASSRGGGSGYEQFF
TRBJ1-1 | TRBD1 | many | TRBV10-2 | TGCGCCAGCAGTGAGTCCGGAGGGGGCCGTGAAGCTTTCTTT | CASSESGGGREAFF
TRBJ2-1 | . | many | TRBV6-5 | TGTGCCAGCAGTTACAATAGCGATGAGCAGTTCTTC | CASSYNSDEQFF
TRBJ2-7 | . | . | TRBV9 | TGTGCCTGCAGCGTAGATGACAGCGAGCAGTACTTC | CACSVDDSEQYF
TRBJ1-1 | TRBD1 | few | TRBV6-5 | TGTACCAGCAGTTACTCGACAGGGAAGGCTTTCTTT | CTSSYSTGKAFF
TRBJ1-1 | . | . | TRBV12-3/TRBV12-4 | TGCGCCAGCACTCCTAGTATGAACACTGAAGCTTTCTTT | CASTPSMNTEAFF
TRBJ2-1 | TRBD2 | many | TRBV12-3/TRBV12-4 | TGTGCCAGCAGGCGGACTAGCGGCTCCTACAATGAGCAGTTCTTC | CASRRTSGSYNEQFF
TRBJ2-7 | . | few | TRBV7-8 | TGTGCCAGCAGCTTAGTTGTGGCGGCTTCCTACGAGCAGTACTTC | CASSLVVAASYEQYF
TRBJ2-5 | TRBD2 | . | TRBV5-6 | TGTGCCAGCAGCTCGCTTCATCGCGGGAGAGAGTTTGGAGAGACCCAGTACTTC | CASSSLHRGREFGETQYF
TRBJ2-4 | TRBD2 | many | TRBV20-1 | TGCAGTGCTACGAAAAGCGGGAGTCCTAGAAACATTCAGTACTTC | CSATKSGSPRNIQYF
TRBJ1-2 | . | few | TRBV7-9 | TGTGCCAGCAGCCGAAACTCCGGGACGGCCGATGGCTACACCTTC | CASSRNSGTADGYTF
TRBJ1-4 | . | . | TRBV9 | TGTGCCAGCAGCCCCCGGGTCGTTGAAAAACTGTTTTTT | CASSPRVVEKLFF
TRBJ2-5 | . | many | TRBV28 | TGTGCCAGCAGTGAGATGGTGAAGACCCAGTACTTC | CASSEMVKTQYF
TRBJ2-7 | . | few | TRBV20-1 | TGCAGTGCTCTCTTAGGCCACTACGAGCAGTACTTC | CSALLGHYEQYF
TRBJ2-3 | TRBD2 | . | TRBV6-1 | TGTGCCAGCAGTGATCCTAGCGGGAGGGCCACAGATACGCAGTATTTT | CASSDPSGRATDTQYF
TRBJ1-2 | . | many | TRBV27 | TGTGCCAGCAGCTTAAAAGGGACCTATGGCTACACCTTC | CASSLKGTYGYTF
TRBJ2-7 | . | few | TRBV4-3 | TGCGCCAGCAGCCAATGGGGGACATACGAGCAGTACTTC | CASSQWGTYEQYF
TRBJ2-4 | TRBD1 | many | TRBV4-1 | TGCGCCAGCAGCCAAGCAGAGTCGGGACAGTTAGAAAACATTCAGTACTTC | CASSQAESGQLENIQYF
TRBJ1-2 | . | many | TRBV29-1 | TGCAGCGGGAATTCGGTAGAATATGGCTACACCTTC | CSGNSVEYGYTF
TRBJ2-5 | TRBD2 | few | TRBV7-2 | TGTGCCAGCAGCCTAGCGGGCCGGGGGGCCGGGGAGACCCAGTACTTC | CASSLAGRGAGETQYF
TRBJ2-7 | . | . | TRBV12-3/TRBV12-4 | TGTACCAGCAGAGCCCCGGGGCAGGGACACGAGCAGTACTTC | CTSRAPGQGHEQYF
TRBJ2-1 | . | few | TRBV21-1 | TGTGCCAGCAGCAAAGAGGTAGCGGGAGTCACCTACAATGAGCAGTTCTTC | CASSKEVAGVTYNEQFF
TRBJ2-5 | . | few | TRBV15 | TGTGCCACCAGGGGAAACTGGGGGGCGCAAGAGACCCAGTACTTC | CATRGNWGAQETQYF
TRBJ2-7 | TRBD1 | many | TRBV15 | TGTGCCACCAGCAGGACGACAGGGGTCGACGAGCAGTACTTC | CATSRTTGVDEQYF
TRBJ2-7 | TRBD1 | . | TRBV7-9 | TGTGCCAGCAGCTCGACAGGGGACAACCCCTACGAGCAGTACTTC | CASSSTGDNPYEQYF
TRBJ2-6 | . | . | TRBV12-3/TRBV12-4 | TGTGCCGGTACAGGGACGTCTGGGGCCAACGTCCTGACTTTC | CAGTGTSGANVLTF
TRBJ1-1 | . | . | TRBV5-1 | TGCGCCAGCAGACCAGGAGGGGAAACTGAAGCTTTCTTT | CASRPGGETEAFF
TRBJ2-7 | . | many | TRBV29-1 | TGCAGCGTTGCCGGGACACCGACCTACGAGCAGTACTTC | CSVAGTPTYEQYF
TRBJ2-7 | . | few | TRBV4-1 | TGCGCCAGCAGCCCAGGAACAGGGTCCTACGAGCGGTACTTC | CASSPGTGSYERYF
TRBJ2-1 | TRBD2 | many | TRBV6-2/TRBV6-3 | TGTGCCAGCAGAAAAAGGGACGTAGCGGGAGCCTACAATGAGCAGTTCTTC | CASRKRDVAGAYNEQFF
TRBJ2-3 | . | once | TRBV29-1 | TGCAGCGCCCCTGGGGGCAGGGGTGGGACAGATACGCAGTATTTT | CSAPGGRGGTDTQYF
TRBJ2-3 | TRBD1 | . | TRBV5-1 | TGCGCCAGCTTTCAGGGGGCGCCAAGCACAGATACGCAGTATTTT | CASFQGAPSTDTQYF
TRBJ2-3 | TRBD2 | . | TRBV24-1 | TGTGCCACCAGTGACCCTAGCGGGGGGATCACAGATACGCAGTATTTT | CATSDPSGGITDTQYF
TRBJ2-7 | TRBD1 | few | TRBV29-1 | TGCAGCGTTTCAGGGGGCAATAACGTAAATGAGCAGTACTTC | CSVSGGNNVNEQYF
TRBJ1-2 | . | . | TRBV29-1 | TGCAGCGTTGAACACCTGGGAGCGAGTCCGAAAAGCCTCTATGGCTACACCTTC | CSVEHLGASPKSLYGYTF
TRBJ2-7 | TRBD2 | . | TRBV2 | TGTGCCAGCAGTGGGAAGCGGGGGGGGTTCAATGAGCAGTACTTC | CASSGKRGGFNEQYF
TRBJ2-4 | . | . | TRBV12-3/TRBV12-4 | TGTGCCAGCAGAGGGGGAGTTACAGGGCCTAGCTCCATCTACGGGCAGTACTTC | CASRGGVTGPSSIYGQYF
TRBJ1-3 | . | few | TRBV4-1 | TGCGCCAGCAGCCAAGACTCGGGGGGACGAAACACCATATATTTT | CASSQDSGGRNTIYF
TRBJ2-5 | TRBD1 | few | TRBV7-6 | TGTGCCAGCAGCCCGGCAATTCGGACAGGGCAAGAGACCCAGTACTTC | CASSPAIRTGQETQYF
TRBJ2-3 | . | few | TRBV6-5 | TGTGCCAGCAGTTACAATCGGGGGAGTACAGATACGCAGTATTTT | CASSYNRGSTDTQYF
TRBJ2-5 | TRBD2 | . | TRBV12-3/TRBV12-4 | TGTGCCAGCAGTTACCTCCGGGGGGGTGAGCAGTACTTC | CASSYLRGGEQYF
TRBJ1-1 | TRBD1 | . | TRBV12-3/TRBV12-4 | TGTGCCAGCAGTTCCACCGGGACAGGGGAAGCTTTCTTT | CASSSTGTGEAFF
TRBJ1-2 | . | few | TRBV11-2 | TGTGCCAGCAGCTCGGGGCAGGGTCAAACCATCCCGCGTGGCTACACCTTC | CASSSGQGQTIPRGYTF
TRBJ2-7 | TRBD1 | many | TRBV10-3 | TGTGCCATCAGTGAGTCGACAGGGGAGCAGTACTTC | CAISESTGEQYF
TRBJ2-7 | . | few | TRBV9 | TGTGCCAGCAGCGTAGGGTGGGGGATTGCCTACGAGCAGTACTTC | CASSVGWGIAYEQYF
TRBJ1-1 | . | few | TRBV5-1 | TGTGCCAGCAGTTTAGGTCCCGACACTGAAGCTTTCTTT | CASSLGPDTEAFF
TRBJ2-1 | TRBD2 | few | TRBV29-1 | TGCAGCGTTGTTTCCCTAGCGGGAGCGACGACCTCACTGAGCTCCTACAATGAGCAGTTCTTC | CSVVSLAGATTSLSSYNEQFF
TRBJ1-3 | . | few | TRBV11-2 | TGTGCCAGCAGCTCGACAGACTCTGGAAACACCATATATTTT | CASSSTDSGNTIYF
TRBJ2-3 | TRBD2 | . | TRBV5-1 | TGCGCCAGCAGCATACGACAGGGGACTAGCGGGGGGGCAGATACGCAGTATTTT | CASSIRQGTSGGADTQYF